This entry lists 31 T cell receptor beta chains sequenced from one sample in a study of identical twins. TCRdb re-derived calls from the 5' RACE reads in MiXCR, one entry per CDR3 protein. The table has a few hundred thousand distinct CDR3 sequences, about 8.3% seen once; the top ten hold over 2.5%. These data were also filed under a second study, of yellow fever vaccine responses in identical twins.

The sequenced sample consisted of CD8+ T cells sorted from blood. The receptors were gathered from a woman under 30 in good health.

This chain joins TRBV4-3 and TRBJ1-1; D uncertain. CDR1 is LGHNA, CDR2 YSLEER, per germline. The CDR3 has 14 residues. The V and J ends lost 2 bases and 1 base respectively, with 8 bases between them. CDR3 region: CASSQSTANTEAFF. The CDR3 nucleotides are TGCGCCAGCAGCCAATCCACAGCGAACACTGAAGCTTTCTTT.

This clonotype was found many times. The chain uses TRBV6-2 or TRBV6-3 and TRBJ2-1; 12 nucleotides align to TRBD2. Germline V lookup: CDR1 MNHEY, CDR2 SVGEGT. The V segment lost 0 bases and the J segment 7 bases; nucleotides outside the gene matches: 19. The CDR3 is 21 amino acids. In DNA, the CDR3 is TGTGCCAGCAGTTACTCGAACCCTCCTAGCGGGAGGGCCGAGCAGGGAAATGAGCAGTTCTTC. Its translation: CASSYSNPPSGRAEQGNEQFF.

This clonotype was seen more than once but under ten times. This chain joins TRBV3-1 and TRBJ2-2, with 9 positions matching TRBD1. The germline V gene encodes CDR1 LGHDT and CDR2 YNNKEL (reference sequence). This CDR3 has 17 residues. J gave up 3 bases and V 3 bases, and 8 bases lay outside the gene matches. The CDR3 coding sequence is TGTGCCAGCAGCCACGGACCGGGACAGGGTTACACCGGGGAGCTGTTTTTT. Translating it yields CASSHGPGQGYTGELFF.

This clonotype came up many times. The V call is TRBV29-1, the J call TRBJ1-1; weak D call: TRBD1 (5 bases). Trimming cost V 3 bases and J 3 bases, with 11 bases left between them. This CDR3 region has 13 residues. Germline V CDR1 and CDR2: SQVTM, ANQGSEA. The CDR3 loop reads CSVDTGEYTEAFF. The CDR3 region has the DNA TGCAGCGTTGATACGGGGGAGTACACTGAAGCTTTCTTT.

The chain couples TRBV7-9 to TRBJ2-5; 9 bases map to TRBD1. The CDR3 has 17 residues. The germline V gene has CDR1 SEHNR and CDR2 FQNEAQ (reference sequence). Germline trimming cut 5 bases from V and 4 bases from J; bases unmatched to any gene: 14. The chain's CDR3 is CASSIRDRELLRETQYF. CDR3 in DNA: TGTGCCAGCAGCATCCGGGACAGGGAACTTTTGCGAGAGACCCAGTACTTC.

The genes are TRBV12-5 and TRBJ2-3; D not certain. The V gene's germline CDR1 is LGHNT and CDR2 FRNRAP. Trimming shortened V by 2 bases and J by 6 bases, and 6 bases separated the two germline ends. The CDR3 covers 12 residues. The CDR3 nucleotides are TGTGCTAGTGGTTTGTACATGGATACGCAGTATTTT. This codes for CASGLYMDTQYF.

This clonotype was counted between two and nine times. The chain employs TRBV29-1 and TRBJ2-7; D is ambiguous. CDR1 and CDR2 (germline): SQVTM, ANQGSEA. The CDR3 is 12 amino acids. V was trimmed by 4 bases and J by 2 bases, leaving 9 bases between them. CDR3 region: CSVAGRTYEQYF. The CDR3 region has the DNA TGCAGCGTTGCGGGCAGGACCTACGAGCAGTACTTC.

Only a few counts were recorded for this clonotype. The genes are TRBV12-3 or TRBV12-4 and TRBJ2-7, with D possibly TRBD2 on 5 matching bases. Trimming cost V 8 bases and J 4 bases, with 21 bases left between them. This CDR3 contains 15 residues. DNA for the CDR3: TGTGCCAGCTGCTCGGGCGGGCCCGGGGATTACGAGCAGTACTTC. It translates to CASCSGGPGDYEQYF.

V and J are TRBV4-3 and TRBJ2-6, with D unclear. Germline CDR1 is LGHNA and CDR2 is YSLEER. The CDR3 contains 16 residues. With 1 base removed from V and 1 base from J, the gap between germline ends came to 8 bases. The chain's CDR3 is CASSQGPSSGANVLTF. CDR3 in DNA: TGCGCCAGCAGCCAAGGTCCGTCGTCTGGGGCCAACGTCCTGACTTTC.

This clonotype was recorded many times. This chain joins TRBV7-2 and TRBJ2-2; unclear D gene. V lost 0 bases, J lost 6 bases, and 5 bases lay in between. The germline V gene encodes CDR1 SGHTA and CDR2 FQGNSA. The CDR3 spans 13 residues. The DNA for the CDR3 is TGTGCCAGCAGCTTAGCAGCGTCCGGGGAGCTGTTTTTT. Translated, it gives CASSLAASGELFF.

Ten or more counts support this clonotype. The J gene is TRBJ2-1, the V gene TRBV11-2; the match to TRBD2 covers 11 bases. Losses at the gene ends were 5 bases for V and 4 bases for J; bases not matched to a gene: 4. CDR3 length: 15 amino acids. Germline CDR1 and CDR2: SGHAT and FQNNGV. The CDR3 reads CASSPGLADYNEQFF. In nucleotides, the CDR3 is TGTGCCAGCAGCCCGGGACTAGCGGATTACAATGAGCAGTTCTTC.

This clonotype has a handful of counts. The chain combines TRBV6-2 or TRBV6-3 with TRBJ2-2; no definite D call. The CDR3 has 11 amino acids. Looked up from germline, CDR1 is MNHEY and CDR2 is SVGEGT. The V and J ends lost 2 bases and 10 bases respectively, with 5 bases between them. This CDR3 reads CASSYGLELFF. The CDR3 DNA reads as TGTGCCAGCAGTTACGGGTTGGAGCTGTTTTTT.

This clonotype was observed at least ten times. The gene calls are TRBV4-2 and TRBJ2-2; D is tentatively TRBD1 or TRBD2 (6 bases each). V gave up 0 bases and J gave up 0 bases, with 11 bases separating them. The CDR3 totals 17 residues. The germline CDR1 and CDR2 sequences are LGHNA and YNFKEQ. CDR3 protein: CASSQELGGPNTGELFF. In nucleotides, the CDR3 is TGTGCCAGCAGCCAAGAACTCGGGGGCCCGAACACCGGGGAGCTGTTTTTT.

This clonotype was detected a few times. The rearrangement joins TRBV3-1 to TRBJ1-2; tentative D call: TRBD1 (5 bases). This CDR3 is 16 amino acids long. V was shortened by 0 bases and J by 3 bases, with 14 bases between the two germline ends. Germline loops: CDR1 LGHDT, CDR2 YNNKEL (reference sequence). The CDR3 DNA reads as TGTGCCAGCAGCCAAGAAGTGAGGGGCTTGGACTATGGCTACACCTTC. This sequence encodes CASSQEVRGLDYGYTF.

The V gene is TRBV27, the J gene TRBJ1-2; D remains ambiguous. Per the germline V gene, CDR1 is MNHEY and CDR2 is SMNVEV (reference sequence). CDR3 length: 13 residues. V lost 8 bases, J lost 0 bases, and 10 bases lay in between. The CDR3 region is CASRGLANYGYTF. The DNA for the CDR3 is TGTGCCAGCCGCGGACTAGCTAACTATGGCTACACCTTC.

At least ten counts were recorded for this clonotype. V and J are TRBV10-3 and TRBJ2-1; 11 positions match TRBD2. The CDR3 is made up of 13 amino acids. CDR1 is ENHRY and CDR2 is SYGVKD in the germline V gene. V lost 9 bases and J lost 5; bases outside the gene matches: 3. CDR3 residues: CAIQGLADNEQFF. In nucleotides, the CDR3 is TGTGCCATACAGGGACTAGCGGACAATGAGCAGTTCTTC.

This clonotype occurred many times. The V call is TRBV15, the J call TRBJ2-1; TRBD1 aligns across 11 bases. Germline values: CDR1 LNHNV, CDR2 YYDKDF (reference sequence). With 8 bases clipped from V and 8 bases from J, the junction kept 5 bases outside the gene matches. The CDR3 has 13 residues. The CDR3 sequence is CATRDRGFDEQFF. The CDR3 DNA is TGTGCCACCCGGGACAGGGGGTTCGATGAGCAGTTCTTC. The full variable domain, its missing parts supplied by reference TRBV15 and TRBJ2-1, is DAMVIQNPRYQVTQFGKPVTLSCSQTLNHNVMYWYQQKSSQAPKLLFHYYDKDFNNEADTPDNFQSRRPNTSFCFLDIRSPGLGDTAMYLCATRDRGFDEQFFGPGTRLTVL.

This clonotype was detected many times. The chain joins TRBV7-9 to TRBJ2-7, with a weak D call TRBD2 (6 bases). Trimming removed 5 bases at V and 2 bases at J, with 13 bases between. This CDR3 is built from 14 residues. CDR1 is SEHNR, CDR2 FQNEAQ, per germline (reference sequence). The CDR3 bases are TGTGCCAGCAGCAAGGAGGGTTTCGCCTACGAGCAGTACTTC. Translating it yields CASSKEGFAYEQYF.

This clonotype was observed a handful of times. The chain couples TRBV3-1 to TRBJ2-2; D might be TRBD2 (5 bases). CDR3 length: 15 residues. Deletions cut 0 bases from V and 1 base from J, with 6 bases between. Per the germline V gene, CDR1 is LGHDT and CDR2 is YNNKEL (reference sequence). Written as DNA, the CDR3 is TGTGCCAGCAGCCAAGACCGGGAGAACACCGGGGAGCTGTTTTTT. Protein product: CASSQDRENTGELFF.

This clonotype was observed at least ten times. The V call is TRBV7-2, the J call TRBJ2-7; 8 bases fit TRBD1. The V segment lost 6 bases and the J segment 4 bases; nucleotides outside the gene matches: 5. Per germline, CDR1 SGHTA and CDR2 FQGNSA. The CDR3 has 13 amino acids. In DNA form, the CDR3 reads TGTGCCAGCAGTTTTGACAGGGGTTACGAGCAGTACTTC. This gives the protein CASSFDRGYEQYF.

This clonotype was counted a single time. The chain couples TRBV11-2 to TRBJ2-7; 7 bases map to TRBD1. CDR1 is SGHAT and CDR2 is FQNNGV in the germline V gene. This CDR3 has 11 residues. The V segment lost 4 bases and the J segment 8 bases; nucleotides outside the gene matches: 2. This chain's CDR3 is CASSSGQKQYF. CDR3 bases: TGTGCCAGCAGCTCGGGACAGAAGCAGTACTTC.

Ten or more counts support this clonotype. The rearrangement links TRBV9 to TRBJ1-1, with 10 bases identical to TRBD1. The CDR3 is 15 residues long. The ends lost 2 bases at V and 6 bases at J; junction bases unmatched: 7. Per germline, CDR1 SGDLS and CDR2 YYNGEE. CDR3 in amino acids: CASSVPGQGIAEAFF. DNA of the CDR3: TGTGCCAGCAGCGTCCCGGGACAGGGGATCGCTGAAGCTTTCTTT.

This clonotype was detected only a few times. The chain joins TRBV12-3 or TRBV12-4 to TRBJ2-1; TRBD2 aligns across 7 bases. The CDR3 has 16 amino acids. The V segment lost 1 base and the J segment 5 bases; nucleotides outside the gene matches: 8. The CDR3 DNA follows: TGTGCCAGCAGTTTAGGGGCGGGAGCGGTAAACAATGAGCAGTTCTTC. This codes for CASSLGAGAVNNEQFF.

The chain has TRBV6-4 and TRBJ2-1; D perhaps matches TRBD2 (5 bases). The CDR3 runs to 14 residues. Trimming left V 5 bases short and J 6 bases short, with 14 bases between. The germline V gene encodes CDR1 MRHNA and CDR2 SNTAGT. As DNA, the CDR3 is TGTGCCAGCAGTTATGACCTAGCTGCCAATGAGCAGTTCTTC. Translation: CASSYDLAANEQFF.

The V call is TRBV29-1, the J call TRBJ2-1; 7 bases fit TRBD1. The CDR3 spans 14 residues. CDR1 SQVTM and CDR2 ANQGSEA come from the germline V gene. Germline trimming cut 4 bases from V and 5 bases from J; bases unmatched to any gene: 8. The CDR3, as DNA: TGCAGCGTTGGCCCGACAGGGAAGGACAATGAGCAGTTCTTC. Amino acids: CSVGPTGKDNEQFF.

This chain links TRBV18 with TRBJ2-7, with 10 bases that match TRBD2. This CDR3 is built from 17 residues. Germline V gene data show CDR1 as KGHSH and CDR2 as LQKENI. V was pared by 1 base and J by 0 bases, with 6 bases of the junction left unmatched. CDR3 amino acids: CASSPQPTSGFSYEQYF. The DNA of the CDR3 is TGTGCCAGCTCACCACAGCCGACTAGCGGGTTCTCCTACGAGCAGTACTTC.

This clonotype was observed a handful of times. The rearrangement joins TRBV11-2 to TRBJ2-7; D gene unclear. Per the germline V gene, CDR1 is SGHAT and CDR2 is FQNNGV. V was trimmed by 5 bases and J by 0 bases, leaving 14 bases between them. The CDR3 sequence is 15 residues long. CDR3 sequence reads: CASSPIDANSYEQYF. For the CDR3, the DNA is TGTGCCAGCAGCCCAATCGACGCGAACTCCTACGAGCAGTACTTC.

The rearrangement uses TRBV7-2 and TRBJ2-7; a possible D gene is TRBD2 (5 bases). Germline V CDR1 and CDR2: SGHTA, FQGNSA. V lost 3 bases, J lost 3 bases, and 12 bases lay in between. CDR3 size: 14 residues. The CDR3 bases are TGTGCCAGCAGCTTTAATTGGGCGGGCTACGAGCAGTACTTC. Its protein product is CASSFNWAGYEQYF.

The J gene is TRBJ2-7, the V gene TRBV11-2; D ambiguous. The CDR3 consists of 12 residues. Germline V CDR1 and CDR2: SGHAT, FQNNGV. V lost 1 base and J lost 7, with 8 bases in between. Here the CDR3 DNA reads TGTGCCAGCAGCTTAGCGTGGGATGAGCAGTACTTC. This translates into CASSLAWDEQYF.

This clonotype came up a few times. V usage is TRBV11-1 and J usage is TRBJ2-5, with 14 bases lining up with TRBD2. The germline V gene has CDR1 SGHAT and CDR2 FQDESV (reference sequence). This CDR3 has 20 amino acids. V was pared by 1 base and J by 5 bases, with 15 bases of the junction left unmatched. For the CDR3, the DNA is TGTGCCAGCAGCTTAGTAGTGGCGACTAGCGGGGGGGCCTACCTGGAGACCCAGTACTTC. Its translation: CASSLVVATSGGAYLETQYF.

This clonotype was counted between two and nine times. The J gene is TRBJ2-3, the V gene TRBV29-1, with D unresolved. V was clipped by 8 bases and J by 2 bases, with 17 bases between them. From germline, CDR1 is SQVTM and CDR2 ANQGSEA. This CDR3 contains 14 residues. CDR3 in amino acids: CSTQTAGYTDTQYF. CDR3 coding DNA: TGCAGCACCCAGACCGCAGGCTACACAGATACGCAGTATTTT.